The clone carrying this T cell receptor (beta chain) showed up just once. The CDR3 is 16 residues long. Germline V gene lookup returns CDR1 SEHNR and CDR2 FQNEAQ (reference sequence). Trimming left V 4 bases short and J 7 bases short, with 20 bases between. The data were obtained in a study of technical replicates of blood from several donors. Repertoires were generated with immunoSEQ multiplex PCR, while TCRdb's copy carries only in-frame clones and drops some. In the table there are about 80,000 clones, approximately 94% of which are singletons. The TCR was taken from a human donor in good health. This rearrangement joins TRBV7-9 to TRBJ2-1; D unresolved. The sample consisted of T cells isolated from PBMCs. The DNA of the CDR3 is TGTGCCAGCAGCTCGGCGGCCCCTACTGTGCTTAATGAGCAGTTCTTC. As protein: CASSSAAPTVLNEQFF.